Presented here are 4 T cell receptor beta chains from one specimen sequenced in a study of molecular identifiers for immune sequencing clone quantification. TCRdb passed the PCR reads through MiXCR, listing each CDR3 protein once. The sample consists of about 320,000 distinct CDR3 sequences, roughly a fifth of them appearing once. The specimen sequenced was naive CD8+ T cells from blood, with Jurkat cell RNA spiked in. Subset reported: FACS-sorted CD8+CD4-CCR7+CD45RA+ naive T cells. These receptors were taken from a human donor in good health. Some libraries in this study had Jurkat cell RNA spiked in.

In its sample, this clonotype was seen many times. The gene calls are TRBV19 and TRBJ2-7, with D perhaps matching TRBD2 (5 bases). The germline V and J ends were trimmed by 5 bases and 4 bases, with 18 bases remaining between them. Germline V gene lookup returns CDR1 LNHDA and CDR2 SQIVND (reference sequence). CDR3 size: 15 residues. The CDR3 DNA sequence: TGTGCCAGTAGTCCTGGACTGGGGATGGAGTACGAGCAGTACTTC. It encodes CASSPGLGMEYEQYF.

As for this clonotype: This may come from a read error, since a much larger clone is one base off. The rearrangement uses TRBV10-2 and TRBJ2-2; 8 bases are shared with TRBD2. The germline CDR1 and CDR2 sequences are WSHSY and SAAADI. This CDR3 has 16 residues. The DNA of the CDR3 is TGCGCCGGCAGACTGAACGGACTAGCAAATATAGGGGAGCTGTTTTTT. Its protein product is CAGRLNGLANIGELFF.

In this sample, this clonotype turned up once. Germline is not matched at one junction end, which may reflect a read error. The chain carries TRBV28 and TRBJ2-3, with 7 bases identical to TRBD2. CDR3 length: 17 amino acids. Looked up from germline, CDR1 is MDHEN and CDR2 is SYDVKM. CDR3 amino acids: CACSLRGEGPHTDTQYF. The DNA for the CDR3 is TGTGCCTGCAGTTTGCGCGGGGAGGGACCCCACACAGATACGCAGTATTTC.

This clonotype has at least ten counts. The V call is TRBV5-5, the J call TRBJ1-1, with D uncertain. Trimming removed 2 bases from V and 5 bases from J, with 10 bases in between. CDR3 size: 13 residues. Germline assignment: CDR1 SGHKS and CDR2 YYEKEE (reference sequence). The chain's CDR3 is CASSFGVGTEAFF. The CDR3 DNA reads TGTGCCAGCAGCTTCGGGGTTGGGACTGAAGCTTTCTTT.